Below, 11 T cell receptor beta chains from the same sample are listed, as sequenced in a study of graft-versus-host responses after intestinal transplantation. Produced via immunoSEQ multiplex PCR; TCRdb's table is partial and in-frame only. The sample includes just over 40,000 clones, about 95% of them seen just once. No antigen has been identified for these receptors. This sample comprised unstimulated CD8+ T cells sorted from spleen or lymph node cells, obtained before transplant. Every receptor here comes from a human donor who was the organ donor for an intestinal transplant.

This clone was seen just once. The V call is TRBV9, the J call TRBJ2-1, with D perhaps being TRBD1 or TRBD2 (6 bases each). This CDR3 has 17 residues. V lost 2 bases and J lost 1, with 16 bases in between. Germline V lookup: CDR1 SGDLS, CDR2 YYNGEE. CDR3: CASSVLGEGGSYNEQFF. CDR3 nucleotide sequence: TGTGCCAGCAGCGTGCTGGGAGAGGGGGGTTCCTACAATGAGCAGTTCTTC.

The chain combines TRBV2 with TRBJ2-2; D perhaps matches TRBD1 (6 bases). This CDR3 spans 15 amino acids. Germline V gene data show CDR1 as SNHLY and CDR2 as FYNNEI. Trimming shortened V by 8 bases and J by 6 bases, and 19 bases separated the two germline ends. The CDR3, as DNA: TGTGCCAGCGGACCCTACCGACAGGTATCCGGGGAGCTGTTTTTT. Its translation: CASGPYRQVSGELFF.

The CDR3: CASSLAPPRQGEDTEAFF. As DNA, the CDR3 is TGTGCCAGCAGCTTGGCCCCACCGCGGCAGGGAGAAGACACTGAAGCTTTCTTT. The V and J genes are TRBV5-8 and TRBJ1-1, with D perhaps matching TRBD1 (5 bases). Per the germline V gene, CDR1 is SGHTS and CDR2 is YDEGEE. Trimming took off 0 bases at V and 3 bases at J, with 21 bases between the two ends. The CDR3 has 18 amino acids.

A note on this clone: An end of the junction does not agree with germline; a read error may underlie this. The sample contains more than one DNA sequence encoding this CDR3. The chain uses TRBV19 and TRBJ2-7; D perhaps matches TRBD2 (6 bases). Germline loops: CDR1 LNHDA, CDR2 SQIVND (reference sequence). The CDR3 sequence is 14 residues long. The CDR3 bases are TGTGCCAGTAGTCCAAGCGGGCTTTTCTACGAACAGTACTTC. Amino acids: CASSPSGLFYEQYF.

The chain links TRBV6-5 to TRBJ1-5; TRBD1 is a possible D gene (5 bases). The germline gives CDR1 MNHEY, CDR2 SVGAGI. The CDR3 covers 14 residues. V dropped 2 bases and J dropped 0 bases, with 5 bases sitting between them. The CDR3 is CASSYTGSNQPQHF. The CDR3 DNA follows: TGTGCCAGCAGTTACACAGGTAGCAATCAGCCCCAGCATTTT.

V usage is TRBV19 and J usage is TRBJ1-1, with D possibly being TRBD1 (6 bases). The CDR3 is 15 amino acids. Germline assignment: CDR1 LNHDA and CDR2 SQIVND (reference sequence). V shed 5 bases and J shed 1 base, with 14 bases lying between them. This CDR3 is CASSATGWGNTEAFF. The DNA for the CDR3 is TGTGCCAGTAGTGCCACAGGGTGGGGGAACACTGAAGCTTTCTTT.

The V and J genes are TRBV23-1 and TRBJ1-6; 9 bases are shared with TRBD1. TRBV23-1 is treated as an ORF (open reading frame) with a function not yet certain. The CDR3 has 16 residues. V was clipped by 10 bases and J by 3 bases; unmatched bases: 10. Here the CDR3 reads CATRTGDNYYNSPLHF. For the CDR3, the DNA is TGCGCCACCAGGACAGGGGATAACTACTATAATTCACCCCTCCACTTT.

This chain joins TRBV19 and TRBJ1-1, with a possible D match to TRBD1 (6 bases). Trimming removed 6 bases at V and 0 bases at J, with 17 bases between. Germline CDR1 is LNHDA and CDR2 is SQIVND (reference sequence). This CDR3 comprises 16 residues. CDR3 coding DNA: TGTGCCAGTAGGATCGGGACAAAAGGGGTGAACACTGAAGCTTTCTTT. It is translated as CASRIGTKGVNTEAFF.

The sample holds a few counts of this clone. This chain uses TRBV10-3 with TRBJ1-2; D is possibly TRBD1 (5 bases). CDR1 and CDR2 from the germline V gene are ENHRY and SYGVKD. Trimming left V 10 bases short and J 4 bases short, with 13 bases between. The CDR3 sequence is 12 residues long. The CDR3 loop reads CASREGIYGYTF. DNA of the CDR3: TGTGCCAGCAGAGAGGGGATCTATGGCTACACCTTC.

This sequence joins TRBV4-2 and TRBJ2-1; 9 bases match TRBD1. The germline V gene encodes CDR1 LGHNA and CDR2 YNFKEQ. The length of the CDR3 is 17 residues. The V gene end was trimmed by 0 bases and the J gene end by 4 bases; junction bases not matched to a gene: 7. The CDR3 here is CASSQDGQGPLYNEQFF. CDR3 nucleotides: TGTGCCAGCAGCCAAGACGGACAGGGGCCGCTATACAATGAGCAGTTCTTC.

This chain uses TRBV7-2 with TRBJ2-3; 7 bases map to TRBD2. The CDR3 is 16 amino acids. Germline V gives CDR1 SGHTA, CDR2 FQGNSA. The junction had 18 bases not matched to a gene; V was cut back by 6 bases and J by 9 bases. The CDR3 bases are TGTGCCAGCAGTCCAACGGGTCGCGGGGGATGGGACACGCAGTATTTT. Its protein is CASSPTGRGGWDTQYF. The full variable domain, rest sourced from reference TRBV7-2 and TRBJ2-3, is GAGVSQSPSNKVTEKGKDVELRCDPISGHTALYWYRQSLGQGLEFLIYFQGNSAPDKSGLPSDRFSAERTGGSVSTLTIQRTQQEDSAVYLCASSPTGRGGWDTQYFGPGTRLTVL.